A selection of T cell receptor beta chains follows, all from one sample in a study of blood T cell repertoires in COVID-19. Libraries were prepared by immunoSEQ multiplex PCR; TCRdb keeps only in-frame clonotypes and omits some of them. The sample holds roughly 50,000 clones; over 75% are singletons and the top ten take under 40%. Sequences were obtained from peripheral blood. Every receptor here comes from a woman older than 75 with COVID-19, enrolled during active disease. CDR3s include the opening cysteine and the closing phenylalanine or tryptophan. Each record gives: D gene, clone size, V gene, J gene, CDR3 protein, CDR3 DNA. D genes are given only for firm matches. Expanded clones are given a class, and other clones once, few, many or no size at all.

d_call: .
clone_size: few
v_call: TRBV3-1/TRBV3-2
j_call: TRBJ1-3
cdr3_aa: CASSAGWSSGNTIYF
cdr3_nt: TGTGCCAGCAGCGCAGGGTGGTCCTCTGGAAACACCATATATTTT

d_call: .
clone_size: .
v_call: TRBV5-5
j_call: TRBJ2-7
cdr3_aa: CASSPAGNEQYF
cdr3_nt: TGTGCCAGCAGCCCGGCGGGGAACGAGCAGTACTTC

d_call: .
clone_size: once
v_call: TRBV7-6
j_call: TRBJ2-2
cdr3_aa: CASSPRWAGTGELFF
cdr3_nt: TGTGCCAGCAGCCCCCGGTGGGCAGGAACCGGGGAGCTGTTTTTT

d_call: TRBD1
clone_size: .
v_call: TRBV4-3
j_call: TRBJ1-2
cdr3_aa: CASSQQPGQGNHGYTF
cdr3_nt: TGCGCCAGCAGCCAACAGCCGGGACAGGGAAACCATGGCTACACCTTC

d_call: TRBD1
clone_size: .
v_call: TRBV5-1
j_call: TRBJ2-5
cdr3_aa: CASSLAGTEETQYF
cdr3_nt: TGCGCCAGCAGCTTGGCCGGGACAGAAGAGACCCAGTACTTC

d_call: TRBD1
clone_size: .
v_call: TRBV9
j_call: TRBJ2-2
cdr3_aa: CASSIYRGRTGELFF
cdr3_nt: TGTGCCAGCAGCATTTACAGGGGGCGAACCGGGGAGCTGTTTTTT

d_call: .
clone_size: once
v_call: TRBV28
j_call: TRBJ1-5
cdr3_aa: CASSLGPGNNQPQHF
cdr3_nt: TGTGCCAGCAGTTTAGGTCCAGGCAACAATCAGCCCCAGCATTTT

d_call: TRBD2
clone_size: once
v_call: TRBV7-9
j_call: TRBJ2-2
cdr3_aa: CASSLGASGDYRTGELFF
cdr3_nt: TGTGCCAGCAGCTTAGGGGCTAGCGGGGACTACCGAACCGGGGAGCTGTTTTTT

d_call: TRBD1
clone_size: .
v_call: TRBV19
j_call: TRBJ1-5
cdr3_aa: CASSMSGQGAVQPQHF
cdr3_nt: TGTGCCAGTAGTATGTCGGGACAGGGGGCTGTTCAGCCCCAGCATTTT

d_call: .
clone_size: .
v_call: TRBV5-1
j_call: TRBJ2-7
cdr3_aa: CASSLGAGEQYF
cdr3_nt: TGCGCCAGCAGCTTGGGGGCGGGGGAGCAGTACTTC

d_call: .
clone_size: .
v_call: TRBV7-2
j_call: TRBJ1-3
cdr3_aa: CASSLATGNTIYF
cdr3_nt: TGTGCCAGCAGCTTAGCTACTGGAAACACCATATATTTT

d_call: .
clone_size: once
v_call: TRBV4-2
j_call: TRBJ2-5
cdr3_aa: CASSQSRDIGQTQYF
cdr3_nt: TGTGCCAGCAGCCAAAGCCGGGACATCGGGCAGACCCAGTACTTC

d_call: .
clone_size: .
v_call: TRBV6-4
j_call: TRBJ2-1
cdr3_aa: CASSEQGILYNEQFF
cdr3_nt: TGTGCCAGCAGTGAGCAGGGAATCCTCTACAATGAGCAGTTCTTC

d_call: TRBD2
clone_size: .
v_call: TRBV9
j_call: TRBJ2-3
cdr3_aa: CASSAEASGGPSTDTQYF
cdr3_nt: TGTGCCAGCAGCGCAGAGGCTAGCGGGGGCCCTAGCACAGATACGCAGTATTTT

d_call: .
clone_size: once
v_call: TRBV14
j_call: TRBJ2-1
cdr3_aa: CASSPTYRTDSFYNEQFF
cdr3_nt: TGTGCCAGCAGCCCTACCTACCGGACAGACTCCTTTTACAATGAGCAGTTCTTC

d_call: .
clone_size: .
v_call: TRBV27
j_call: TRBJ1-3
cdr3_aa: CASSPYDRFSGNTIYF
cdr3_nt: TGTGCCAGCAGTCCATACGACAGGTTCTCTGGAAACACCATATATTTT

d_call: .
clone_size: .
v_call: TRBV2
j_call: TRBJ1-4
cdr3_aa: CASLAGTNEKLFF
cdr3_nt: TGTGCCAGCCTTGCAGGGACTAATGAAAAACTGTTTTTT

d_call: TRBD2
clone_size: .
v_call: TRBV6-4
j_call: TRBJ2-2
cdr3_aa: CASSLTSGSFDGELFF
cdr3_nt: TGTGCCAGCAGCCTAACTAGCGGGAGTTTTGACGGGGAGCTGTTTTTT

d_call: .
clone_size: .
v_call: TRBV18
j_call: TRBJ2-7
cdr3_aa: CASSPGASSYEQYF
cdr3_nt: TGTGCCAGCTCACCAGGGGCCTCCTCCTACGAGCAGTACTTC

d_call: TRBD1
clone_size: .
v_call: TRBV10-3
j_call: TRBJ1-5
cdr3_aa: CAIREDRDQPQHF
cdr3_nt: TGTGCCATCAGGGAAGACAGGGATCAGCCCCAGCATTTT

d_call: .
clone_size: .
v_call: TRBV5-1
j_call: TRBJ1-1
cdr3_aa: CASSFAGLETEAFF
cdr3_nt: TGCGCCAGCAGCTTTGCGGGATTGGAAACTGAAGCTTTCTTT

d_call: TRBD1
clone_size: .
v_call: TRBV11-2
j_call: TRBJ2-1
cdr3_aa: CASSPDRGSYNEQFF
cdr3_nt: TGTGCCAGCAGCCCCGACAGGGGATCCTACAATGAGCAGTTCTTC